These 21 T cell receptor beta chains were all obtained from the same sample, sequenced in a study of T cell responses to AZD1222 COVID-19 vaccine. Generated by immunoSEQ multiplex PCR, the TCRdb table keeps only in-frame clones and is missing some. The repertoire holds over 95,000 clones, with roughly nine tenths as singletons. Sequencing used peripheral blood, obtained on day 0 of AZD1222 vaccination. The receptor source for this set is an adult in good health.

The J gene is TRBJ1-2, the V gene TRBV7-2; 9 bases agree with TRBD1. The CDR3 runs to 15 residues. With 5 bases clipped from V and 8 bases from J, the junction kept 12 bases outside the gene matches. Germline values: CDR1 SGHTA, CDR2 FQGNSA. This CDR3 is CASSLGMDRGVGYTF. For the CDR3, the DNA is TGTGCCAGCAGCCTAGGGATGGACAGGGGAGTCGGCTACACCTTC.

The chain is built from TRBV5-4 and TRBJ1-1; a possible D gene is TRBD1 (5 bases). In germline, CDR1 is SGHNT, CDR2 YYREEE (reference sequence). Between the trimmed V and J ends, which lost 4 bases and 0 bases, there was a span of 7 bases. CDR3 length: 13 amino acids. DNA for the CDR3: TGTGCCAGCAGCCGACAGTTGAACACTGAAGCTTTCTTT. This encodes CASSRQLNTEAFF.

This clone came up a few times. This sequence joins TRBV6-2 or TRBV6-3 and TRBJ1-5; tentative D call: TRBD1 (5 bases). Trimming removed 4 bases at V and 3 bases at J, with 10 bases between. The germline V gene has CDR1 MNHEY and CDR2 SVGEGT. This CDR3 spans 14 amino acids. As DNA, the CDR3 is TGTGCCAGCAGTTCCGGGGGGTTCAATCAGCCCCAGCATTTT. Protein product: CASSSGGFNQPQHF.

A single count supports this clone. The chain couples TRBV19 to TRBJ2-5; perhaps TRBD2 as D (6 bases). CDR1 and CDR2 from the germline V gene are LNHDA and SQIVND (reference sequence). The V end was cut by 3 bases, the J end by 2 bases, with 10 bases between. The CDR3 totals 14 residues. The CDR3 region is CASSIGLYQETQYF. In DNA form, the CDR3 reads TGTGCCAGTAGTATTGGACTATATCAAGAGACCCAGTACTTC.

V and J are TRBV14 and TRBJ2-1; 11 positions match TRBD2. V lost 5 bases, J lost 4 bases, and 4 bases stayed unmatched. The CDR3 sequence is 15 residues long. Germline V gives CDR1 SGHDN, CDR2 FVKESK. The CDR3 bases are TGTGCCAGCAGCTACCGACTAGCGGGGTACAATGAGCAGTTCTTC. It specifies CASSYRLAGYNEQFF.

The CDR3 sequence: CASSHRVGYTF. The CDR3, as DNA: TGTGCCAGCAGTCATAGGGTTGGCTACACCTTC. The chain couples TRBV25-1 to TRBJ1-2; no firm D call. Trimming took off 5 bases at V and 7 bases at J, with 8 bases between the two ends. The CDR3 runs 11 residues. CDR1 MGHDK and CDR2 SYGVNS come from the germline V gene.

The rearrangement uses TRBV12-3 or TRBV12-4 and TRBJ1-1, with unresolved D. V dropped 3 bases and J dropped 1 base, with 6 bases sitting between them. The CDR3 length is 13 residues. The CDR3 DNA reads TGTGCCAGCAGTTTCACCCCGAACACTGAAGCTTTCTTT. It translates to CASSFTPNTEAFF.

This chain uses TRBV11-2 with TRBJ2-3, with D maybe TRBD1 (6 bases). The CDR3 runs to 14 residues. The germline gives CDR1 SGHAT, CDR2 FQNNGV. Trimming removed 5 bases at V and 9 bases at J, with 18 bases between. CDR3 nucleotide sequence: TGTGCCAGCAGCCAAAATTATAAGGGGGAGACGCAGTATTTT. Protein: CASSQNYKGETQYF.

This chain links TRBV19 with TRBJ2-7; D gene uncertain. Germline lookup yields CDR1 LNHDA and CDR2 SQIVND (reference sequence). This CDR3 spans 15 amino acids. V was shortened by 6 bases and J by 4 bases, with 19 bases between the two germline ends. The CDR3 bases are TGTGCCAGTAGCCTTGGCGCAGCCCTCGTTTACGAGCAGTACTTC. This encodes CASSLGAALVYEQYF.

In DNA form, the CDR3 reads TGTGCCATCAGTGAGTCGAGGGGGGACCCAGCTAACTATGGCTACACCTTC. It specifies CAISESRGDPANYGYTF. The chain employs TRBV10-3 and TRBJ1-2, with D maybe TRBD1 (6 bases). The CDR3 consists of 17 residues. Germline CDR1 ENHRY, CDR2 SYGVKD. V shed 0 bases and J shed 0 bases, with 14 bases lying between them.

V and J are TRBV7-6 and TRBJ2-5, with 7 bases matching TRBD1. The CDR3 extends over 14 amino acids. The V gene's germline CDR1 is SGHVS and CDR2 FNYEAQ. The V segment lost 3 bases and the J segment 3 bases; nucleotides outside the gene matches: 4. CDR3: CASSFPTGEETQYF. CDR3 DNA sequence: TGTGCCAGCAGCTTCCCTACAGGGGAAGAGACCCAGTACTTC.

The chain uses TRBV19 and TRBJ1-1; D not resolved. Germline CDR1 and CDR2: LNHDA and SQIVND (reference sequence). V was cut by 4 bases and J by 1 base, with 7 bases left in between. The CDR3 has 13 residues. The CDR3 region is CASSKVGNTEAFF. The CDR3 DNA reads as TGTGCCAGTAGTAAGGTCGGGAACACTGAAGCTTTCTTT.

The genes are TRBV6-2 or TRBV6-3 and TRBJ2-1; TRBD1 aligns across 8 bases. V gave up 4 bases and J gave up 7 bases; unmatched junction bases: 6. Germline V gene data show CDR1 as MNHEY and CDR2 as SVGEGT. CDR3 length: 14 residues. CDR3 coding DNA: TGTGCCAGCAGTTCACAGGGGGGCCGTAATGAGCAGTTCTTC. It translates to CASSSQGGRNEQFF.

The chain carries TRBV7-3 and TRBJ1-6; D gene uncertain. The CDR3 covers 14 residues. V was shortened by 3 bases and J by 10 bases, with 13 bases between the two germline ends. CDR1 and CDR2 from the germline V gene are SGHTA and FQGTGA. In DNA, the CDR3 is TGTGCCAGCAGCTTGGGTCAGAGTGGATCACCCCTCCACTTT. It is translated as CASSLGQSGSPLHF. The variable domain in full, with the rest retrieved from reference TRBV7-3 and TRBJ1-6, is GAGVSQTPSNKVTEKGKYVELRCDPISGHTALYWYRQSLGQGPEFLIYFQGTGAADDSGLPNDRFFAVRPEGSVSTLKIQRTERGDSAVYLCASSLGQSGSPLHFGNGTRLTVT.

About this clone itself: One end of the junction fails to match germline, which may point to a read error. The chain is built from TRBV5-1 and TRBJ2-5; no reliable D call. Germline V gene data show CDR1 as SGHRS and CDR2 as YFSETQ. CDR3 length: 15 amino acids. CDR3 bases: TGTGCCAGCAGCTTCGTCATCCAGCCGAAAGAGACCCAGTACTTC. It specifies CASSFVIQPKETQYF.

The chain uses TRBV4-2 and TRBJ1-5; D gene unclear. The germline V gene encodes CDR1 LGHNA and CDR2 YNFKEQ. V lost 6 bases, J lost 1 base, and 10 bases lay in between. The CDR3 has 14 residues. The CDR3, as DNA: TGTGCCAGCAGTTTTTACTCGAGCAATCAGCCCCAGCATTTT. It encodes CASSFYSSNQPQHF.

The V gene is TRBV2, the J gene TRBJ2-1; D possibly uses TRBD1 or TRBD2 (5 bases each). CDR3 size: 15 residues. Germline CDR1 and CDR2: SNHLY and FYNNEI. V lost 5 bases, J lost 2 bases, and 13 bases lay in between. This CDR3 is CASSPGRGAYNEQFF. CDR3 nucleotides: TGTGCCAGCAGTCCAGGGAGAGGAGCCTACAATGAGCAGTTCTTC.

In this sample, this clone turned up once. The chain recombines TRBV27 with TRBJ2-3, with D possibly being TRBD1 (5 bases). CDR3 length: 14 residues. The germline V gene encodes CDR1 MNHEY and CDR2 SMNVEV (reference sequence). Trimming cost V 3 bases and J 6 bases, with 13 bases left between them. The CDR3 DNA reads as TGTGCCAGCAGTTTTTTTAAAGGGGCTGATACGCAGTATTTT. It encodes CASSFFKGADTQYF.

V is TRBV4-2 and J is TRBJ1-2, with D unclear. V was trimmed by 0 bases and J by 2 bases, leaving 16 bases between them. The CDR3 covers 17 residues. Germline V gene lookup returns CDR1 LGHNA and CDR2 YNFKEQ. The CDR3 DNA follows: TGTGCCAGCAGCCAAGATGAGCAAACAAACCGAAACTATGGCTACACCTTC. Translating gives CASSQDEQTNRNYGYTF.

V usage is TRBV5-5 and J usage is TRBJ2-7; no firm D call. The V gene's germline CDR1 is SGHKS and CDR2 YYEKEE (reference sequence). The CDR3 loop spans 15 amino acids. V was pared by 0 bases and J by 0 bases, with 10 bases between. The CDR3 loop is CASSLDLSLSYEQYV. The CDR3, as DNA: TGTGCCAGCAGCTTGGATCTGTCTCTCTCCTACGAGCAGTACGTC.

This clone was counted only a few times. The V gene is TRBV18, the J gene TRBJ2-2; either TRBD1 or TRBD2 may supply D (6 bases each). Between the trimmed V and J ends, which lost 1 base and 2 bases, there was a span of 17 bases. The CDR3 totals 18 residues. Germline V lookup: CDR1 KGHSH, CDR2 LQKENI. CDR3 sequence: CASSPRGGNSLNTGELFF. The DNA for the CDR3 is TGTGCCAGCTCACCACGAGGGGGGAATTCGTTAAACACCGGGGAGCTGTTTTTT.